Detailed here is one T cell receptor (beta chain). This entry is derived from a study of cytomegalovirus exposure and HLA in healthy donors. 60 Vbeta and 13 Jbeta primers were used in PCR. Produced via immunoSEQ multiplex PCR; TCRdb's table is partial and in-frame only. Its clone listing holds 87,000 or so clones. The CDR3 length is 16 residues. Germline V gene lookup returns CDR1 SGHVS and CDR2 FQNEAQ. V lost 4 bases, J lost 0 bases, and 15 bases lay in between. Sequences were obtained from PBMCs. The chain recombines TRBV7-8 with TRBJ1-1; the D is unclear. This clonotype was sampled from a man aged 45-65 years in good health and CMV-seropositive. CDR3 in DNA: TGTGCCAGCAGCTCCTCCTCGGGGTTCATGAACACTGAAGCTTTCTTT. Protein sequence: CASSSSSGFMNTEAFF.